This T cell receptor beta chain was documented in a study of CD4 T cells in relation to SARS-CoV-2 and coronaviruses. About the study: ViraFEST: roughly 10-day antigen culture of PBMCs, then TCR beta CDR3 sequencing.

Assay used: immunoSEQ multiplex PCR; TCRdb lists only in-frame clones, some missing. The table includes over 25,000 clones, about 73% detected once. The unexposed donors gave CD4+ T cells in 2011-2018, prior to COVID-19. Isolation of CD4+ T cells took place after approximately eleven days in culture. On this clone itself: Its antigen is unidentified.

Deletions cut 3 bases from V and 4 bases from J, with 13 bases between. In germline, CDR1 is LNHDA, CDR2 SQIVND (reference sequence). This CDR3 contains 15 residues. This chain uses TRBV19 with TRBJ2-1, with a tentative D call TRBD1 (5 bases). The sequencing sample was made of CD4+ T cells from PBMCs, cultured in vitro. This sequence originates from a human donor in good health. CDR3 coding DNA: TGTGCCAGTAGTATGGACATACAACCTTACAATGAGCAGTTCTTC. Protein: CASSMDIQPYNEQFF.